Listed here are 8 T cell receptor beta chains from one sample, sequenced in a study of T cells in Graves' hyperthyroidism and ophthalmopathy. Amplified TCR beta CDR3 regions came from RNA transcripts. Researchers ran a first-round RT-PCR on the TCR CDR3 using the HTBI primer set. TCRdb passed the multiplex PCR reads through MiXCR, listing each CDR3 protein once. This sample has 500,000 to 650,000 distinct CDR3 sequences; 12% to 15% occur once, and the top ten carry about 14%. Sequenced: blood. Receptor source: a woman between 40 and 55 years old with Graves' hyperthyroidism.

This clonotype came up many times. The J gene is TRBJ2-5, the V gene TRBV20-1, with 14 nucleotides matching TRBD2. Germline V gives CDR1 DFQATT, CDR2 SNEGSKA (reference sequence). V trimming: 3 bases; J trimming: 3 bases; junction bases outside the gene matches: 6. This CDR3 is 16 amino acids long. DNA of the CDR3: TGCAGTGCTAGGGCGACTAGCGGGAGGGCCAAAGAGACCCAGTACTTC. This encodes CSARATSGRAKETQYF.

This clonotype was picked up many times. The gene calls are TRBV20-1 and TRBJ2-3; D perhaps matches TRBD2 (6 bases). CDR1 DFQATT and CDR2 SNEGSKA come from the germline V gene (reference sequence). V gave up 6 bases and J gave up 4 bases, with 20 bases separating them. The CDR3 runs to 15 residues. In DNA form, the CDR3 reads TGCAGTGCGGAAGACGTGTCCGGGAGCGCAGATACGCAGTATTTT. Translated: CSAEDVSGSADTQYF.

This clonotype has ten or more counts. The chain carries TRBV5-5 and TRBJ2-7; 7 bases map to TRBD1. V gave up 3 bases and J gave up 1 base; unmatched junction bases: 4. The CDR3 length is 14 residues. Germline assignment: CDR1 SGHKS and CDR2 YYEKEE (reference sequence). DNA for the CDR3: TGTGCCAGCAGCTCACAGGGGAATTCCTACGAGCAGTACTTC. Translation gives CASSSQGNSYEQYF.

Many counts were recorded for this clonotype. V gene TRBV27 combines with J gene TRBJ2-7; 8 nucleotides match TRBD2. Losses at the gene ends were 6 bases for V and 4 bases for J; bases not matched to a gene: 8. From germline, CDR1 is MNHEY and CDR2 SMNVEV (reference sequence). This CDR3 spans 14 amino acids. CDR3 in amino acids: CASSERESFYEQYF. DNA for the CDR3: TGTGCCAGCAGCGAGCGGGAGAGTTTTTACGAGCAGTACTTC.

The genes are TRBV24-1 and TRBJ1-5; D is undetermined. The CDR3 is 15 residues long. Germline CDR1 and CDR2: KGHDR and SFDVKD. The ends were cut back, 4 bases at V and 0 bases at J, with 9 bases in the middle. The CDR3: CATSDGVDSNQPQHF. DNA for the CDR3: TGTGCCACCAGTGACGGGGTGGATAGCAATCAGCCCCAGCATTTT.

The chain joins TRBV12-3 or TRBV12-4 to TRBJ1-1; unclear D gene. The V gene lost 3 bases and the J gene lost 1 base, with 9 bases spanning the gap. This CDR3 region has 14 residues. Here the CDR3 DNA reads TGTGCCAGCAGTTTCTCGGGAAGGAACACTGAAGCTTTCTTT. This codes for CASSFSGRNTEAFF.

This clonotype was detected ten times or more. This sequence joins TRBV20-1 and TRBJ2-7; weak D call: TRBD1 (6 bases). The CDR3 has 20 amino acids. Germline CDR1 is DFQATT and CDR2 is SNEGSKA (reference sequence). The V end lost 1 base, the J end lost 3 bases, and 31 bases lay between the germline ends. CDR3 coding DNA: TGCAGTGCTAGAGTATCCCCTTTTAAACTAAGAGGGGGAACCAGCTACGAGCAGTACTTC. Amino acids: CSARVSPFKLRGGTSYEQYF.

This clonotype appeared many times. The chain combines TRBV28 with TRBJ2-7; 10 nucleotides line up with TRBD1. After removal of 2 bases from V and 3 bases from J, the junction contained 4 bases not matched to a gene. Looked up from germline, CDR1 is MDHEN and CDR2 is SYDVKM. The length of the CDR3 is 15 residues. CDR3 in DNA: TGTGCCAGCAGTTTAGGGGGGACAGGGGACTACGAGCAGTACTTC. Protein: CASSLGGTGDYEQYF.